This T cell receptor (beta chain) was found in a study of T cell responses to AZD1222 COVID-19 vaccine (dated by TCRdb to the early 2020s). Background on the whole study: AZD1222 recipients with second doses at about 4 weeks or about 12 weeks were pooled, because spike-specific TCR depth and breadth did not differ between schedules. TCR sequencing covered more than 230 trial participants: about 210 given two doses of AZD1222 and 26 given two doses of MenACWY control vaccine. Trial participants were enrolled by age into subgroups of 18-55, 56-69 and 70-plus years, and 148, 28 and 57 TCR-sequenced participants, respectively, were included in these subgroups.

The time point label, as the study defines it: baseline before first vaccination. Vaccinee samples were obtained from the UK trials COV001 and COV002, which included a single-blind randomized controlled phase 2/3 trial of AZD1222 (ChAdOx1 nCoV-19) in healthy adults. For TCRbeta chain sequencing, PBMC samples were collected from trial participants at day 0 and at day 28 after the second dose. What the research found in general, with its limitations: Only a handful of AZD1222 recipients were SARS-CoV-2 seropositive at baseline, limiting conclusions about previously exposed vaccinees. Because no day 14 peak-response samples were available, repertoires were characterized only after the peak T cell response. Reportedly, close to half of the unique spike-specific TCRs recognized epitopes lying outside the regions that are mutated in the B.1.351 and B.1.1.7 variants. Participants were mostly white British, with more females than males. The authors suggested clonal diversity may have been underestimated. The vaccine-associated CD4 TCRs covered the entire spike protein, and the dominant responses fell in regions 160-218 and 743-854. Spike-specific TCR breadth and depth rose significantly after two AZD1222 doses compared with day 0 and with MenACWY recipients. In the small 56-69-year group, the increase in depth fell short of significance, most likely because of low power.

With respect to this clone: No antigen is known for it. Base-call qualities are not available, and no considerably larger clone is one nucleotide away.

The CDR3 regions of human TCRbeta chains were subjected to immunosequencing. Turning to the authors' computational methods: TCRs in the repertoires were compared against a reference library of SARS-CoV-2-specific TCRs that had been generated with the MIRA antigen-specificity platform. Breadth meant the fraction of unique TCRs that were SARS-CoV-2-associated, whereas depth meant the fraction of total T cells that were SARS-CoV-2-associated. Each spike-specific TCR was assigned to its reactive spike region and to a CD4 or CD8 class using the MIRA data. Log10-transformed breadth and depth values were compared by one-way ANOVA with Sidak's multiple comparisons tests. The clones in this table, taken by TCRdb from immuneACCESS, are in-frame only. Not every clone is retained; where verified, under half of the shortfall comes from an unresolved V gene, and the cause of the rest is unknown. For V, J and clone size, that table is used; D and trimming come from the DNA. This sample comprises 120,000 or so clones, 85% to 90% of them detected only once. The top ten clonotypes cover approximately 8.1% of the sample.

The cysteine opens and the phenylalanine closes a CDR3 of 13 amino acids. The sequence is cut down to CDR3 DNA, 39 bases in frame from base 1. The germline V gene encodes CDR1 SGDLS and CDR2 YYNGEE. Between the V and J ends, shortened by 3 bases and 7 bases respectively, the junction contains 13 bases. Sample: peripheral blood, taken on day 0 of AZD1222 vaccination. The receptor was derived from an adult in good health. The chain joins TRBV9 to TRBJ2-5, with the D gene tentatively TRBD1 or TRBD2, based on 5 matching bases in each. This receptor has the CDR3 CASSGGQTRTQYF. In nucleotide form, the sequence is TGTGCCAGCAGCGGAGGACAAACTAGGACCCAGTACTTC.